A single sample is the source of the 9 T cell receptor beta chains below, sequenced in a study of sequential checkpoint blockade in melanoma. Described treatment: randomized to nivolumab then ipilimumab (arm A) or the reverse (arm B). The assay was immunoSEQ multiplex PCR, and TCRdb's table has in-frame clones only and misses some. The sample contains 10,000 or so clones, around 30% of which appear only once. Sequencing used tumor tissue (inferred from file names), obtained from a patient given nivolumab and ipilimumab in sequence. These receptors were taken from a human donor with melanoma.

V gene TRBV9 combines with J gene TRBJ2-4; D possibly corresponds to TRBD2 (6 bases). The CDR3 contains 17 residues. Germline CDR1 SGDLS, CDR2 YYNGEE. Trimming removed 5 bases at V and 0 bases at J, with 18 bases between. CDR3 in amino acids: CASSEPLGGLAKNIQYF. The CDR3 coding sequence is TGTGCCAGCAGTGAACCTCTCGGGGGACTAGCCAAAAACATTCAGTACTTC.

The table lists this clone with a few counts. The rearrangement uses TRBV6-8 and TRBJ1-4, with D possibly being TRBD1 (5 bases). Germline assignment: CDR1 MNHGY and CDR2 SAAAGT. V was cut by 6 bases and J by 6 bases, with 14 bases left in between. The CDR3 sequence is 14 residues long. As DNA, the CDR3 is TGTGCCAGCAGGTCCGCAGGGTCGGATGAAAAACTGTTTTTT. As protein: CASRSAGSDEKLFF.

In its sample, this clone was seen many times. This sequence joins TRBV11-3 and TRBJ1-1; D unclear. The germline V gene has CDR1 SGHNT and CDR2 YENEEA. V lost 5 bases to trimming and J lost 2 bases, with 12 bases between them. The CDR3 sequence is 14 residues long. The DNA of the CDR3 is TGTGCCAGCAGCCAAAGCCCCGGAAACACTGAAGCTTTCTTT. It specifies CASSQSPGNTEAFF.

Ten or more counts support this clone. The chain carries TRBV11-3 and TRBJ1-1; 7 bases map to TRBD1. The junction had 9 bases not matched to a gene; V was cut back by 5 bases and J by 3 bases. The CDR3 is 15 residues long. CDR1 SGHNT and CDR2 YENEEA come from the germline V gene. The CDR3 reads CASSLQTGRYTEAFF. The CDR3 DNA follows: TGTGCCAGCAGCCTACAGACAGGGAGGTACACTGAAGCTTTCTTT.

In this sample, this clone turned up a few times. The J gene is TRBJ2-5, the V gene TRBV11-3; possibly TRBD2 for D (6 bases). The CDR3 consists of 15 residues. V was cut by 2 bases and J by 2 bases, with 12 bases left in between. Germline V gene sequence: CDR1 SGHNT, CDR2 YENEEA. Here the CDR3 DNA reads TGTGCCAGCAGCTTATCCCTAGCGCTTCAAGAGACCCAGTACTTC. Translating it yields CASSLSLALQETQYF.

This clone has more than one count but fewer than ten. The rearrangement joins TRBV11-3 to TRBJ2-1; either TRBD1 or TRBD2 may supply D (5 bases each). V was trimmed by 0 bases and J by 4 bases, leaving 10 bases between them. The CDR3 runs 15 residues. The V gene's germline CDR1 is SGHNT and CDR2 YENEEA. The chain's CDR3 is CASSLEPGPYNEQFF. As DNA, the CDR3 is TGTGCCAGCAGCTTAGAACCGGGACCTTACAATGAGCAGTTCTTC.

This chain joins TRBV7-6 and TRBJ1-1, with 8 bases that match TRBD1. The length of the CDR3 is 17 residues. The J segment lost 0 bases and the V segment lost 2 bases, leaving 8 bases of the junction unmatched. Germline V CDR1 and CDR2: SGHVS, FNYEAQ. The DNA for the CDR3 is TGTGCCAGCAGCTTAAACAGGGGGGCGGGAATGAACACTGAAGCTTTCTTT. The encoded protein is CASSLNRGAGMNTEAFF.

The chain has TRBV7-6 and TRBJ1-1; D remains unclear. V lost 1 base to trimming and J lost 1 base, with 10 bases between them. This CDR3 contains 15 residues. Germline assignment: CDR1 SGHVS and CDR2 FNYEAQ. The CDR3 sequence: CASSLGSFGNTEAFF. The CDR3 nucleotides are TGTGCCAGCAGCTTAGGGTCTTTTGGGAACACTGAAGCTTTCTTT.

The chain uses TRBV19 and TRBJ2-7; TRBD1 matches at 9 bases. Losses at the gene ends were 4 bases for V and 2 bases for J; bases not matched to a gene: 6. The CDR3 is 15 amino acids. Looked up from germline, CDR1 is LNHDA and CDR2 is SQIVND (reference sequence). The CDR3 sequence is CASSRDRDLPYEQYF. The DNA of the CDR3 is TGTGCCAGTAGTAGGGACAGGGACCTCCCCTACGAGCAGTACTTC.